Given below is one T cell receptor (beta chain) in context. What it recognizes is unknown. Only in-frame clones appear in the TCRdb table, and some are missing; sequencing was by immunoSEQ multiplex PCR. Here the sample spans about 680,000 clones, roughly 90% being singletons. The CDR3 has 14 amino acids. Trimming took 3 bases from V and 2 from J; bases not matched to a gene: 2. Germline CDR1 and CDR2: SQVTM and ANQGSEA. Noted treatment: about 20 received Ad26.COV2.S at low or high dose, single or two shots; 5 received placebo; per-sample allocation not given. The study sampled participants on day 63 after the first vaccine or placebo injection. The sample originates from a study of Ad26.COV2.S vaccination and SARS-CoV-2 variants. Findings and caveats of the study: Whether participants received vaccine or placebo, their non-spike TCR breadth was similar.

Specimen: peripheral blood, collected in a trial of Ad26.COV2.S vaccine versus placebo. This chain joins TRBV29-1 and TRBJ2-3; TRBD1 aligns across 10 bases. This sequence originates from a person between 18 and 59 years old who received the Ad26.COV2.S COVID-19 vaccine or a placebo. Here the CDR3 reads CSVEGQGLTDTQYF. The CDR3 region has the DNA TGCAGCGTTGAGGGACAGGGGCTCACAGATACGCAGTATTTT.